This T cell receptor (beta chain) emerged from a study of PD-1 blockade in classical Hodgkin lymphoma. Whole-study findings and limits: Newly diagnosed and completely responding patients shared comparable baseline diversity. Initiation of nivolumab under 1 year after ASCT led to exclusion of patients.

The method was immunoSEQ multiplex PCR; TCRdb's version includes in-frame clones alone and lacks a portion of them. The sample lists about 15,000 clones, about 66% occurring once. Of note for this clone: The antigen is undetermined.

Trimming took 2 bases from V and 8 from J, leaving 18 bases between them. The CDR3 contains 15 residues. Germline lookup yields CDR1 SGHAT and CDR2 FQNNGV. Exposure to brentuximab vedotin varied, and each patient had relapsed following autologous stem cell transplantation. The sequencing used peripheral blood mononuclear cells (PBMCs), collected before the second cycle of nivolumab. The sequence was collected from a human donor with classical Hodgkin lymphoma. The rearrangement joins TRBV11-2 to TRBJ1-2; D gene uncertain. DNA for the CDR3: TGTGCCAGCAGCTTATTCAGGACTCCTAAGTGGGGCTACACCTTC. Translation: CASSLFRTPKWGYTF.